This T cell receptor beta chain is drawn from a study of T cell responses to AZD1222 COVID-19 vaccine. Study-level points and caveats: Seropositive at baseline were only a handful of AZD1222 recipients.

Whether given at about 4 or about 12 weeks, second doses were pooled. A note on this clone: Its specificity is unknown.

Trimming took 4 bases from V and 0 from J, leaving 28 bases between them. CDR1 and CDR2 from the germline V gene are MNHEY and SVGEGT. The CDR3 has 21 amino acids. Repertoires were generated with immunoSEQ multiplex PCR, while TCRdb's copy carries only in-frame clones and drops some. The repertoire includes over 110,000 clones, roughly 90% of them detected once, and about 1.5% sits in the top ten. The J gene is TRBJ2-1, the V gene TRBV6-2 or TRBV6-3; no reliable D call. The sequences come from peripheral blood, collected 28 days after the second AZD1222 dose. This TCR was recovered from an adult who received the AZD1222 COVID-19 vaccine. The CDR3 DNA reads TGTGCCAGCAGTTTTCCCACGTCCGGTCCCAACGGAATAAGCTCCTACAATGAGCAGTTCTTC. Protein: CASSFPTSGPNGISSYNEQFF.